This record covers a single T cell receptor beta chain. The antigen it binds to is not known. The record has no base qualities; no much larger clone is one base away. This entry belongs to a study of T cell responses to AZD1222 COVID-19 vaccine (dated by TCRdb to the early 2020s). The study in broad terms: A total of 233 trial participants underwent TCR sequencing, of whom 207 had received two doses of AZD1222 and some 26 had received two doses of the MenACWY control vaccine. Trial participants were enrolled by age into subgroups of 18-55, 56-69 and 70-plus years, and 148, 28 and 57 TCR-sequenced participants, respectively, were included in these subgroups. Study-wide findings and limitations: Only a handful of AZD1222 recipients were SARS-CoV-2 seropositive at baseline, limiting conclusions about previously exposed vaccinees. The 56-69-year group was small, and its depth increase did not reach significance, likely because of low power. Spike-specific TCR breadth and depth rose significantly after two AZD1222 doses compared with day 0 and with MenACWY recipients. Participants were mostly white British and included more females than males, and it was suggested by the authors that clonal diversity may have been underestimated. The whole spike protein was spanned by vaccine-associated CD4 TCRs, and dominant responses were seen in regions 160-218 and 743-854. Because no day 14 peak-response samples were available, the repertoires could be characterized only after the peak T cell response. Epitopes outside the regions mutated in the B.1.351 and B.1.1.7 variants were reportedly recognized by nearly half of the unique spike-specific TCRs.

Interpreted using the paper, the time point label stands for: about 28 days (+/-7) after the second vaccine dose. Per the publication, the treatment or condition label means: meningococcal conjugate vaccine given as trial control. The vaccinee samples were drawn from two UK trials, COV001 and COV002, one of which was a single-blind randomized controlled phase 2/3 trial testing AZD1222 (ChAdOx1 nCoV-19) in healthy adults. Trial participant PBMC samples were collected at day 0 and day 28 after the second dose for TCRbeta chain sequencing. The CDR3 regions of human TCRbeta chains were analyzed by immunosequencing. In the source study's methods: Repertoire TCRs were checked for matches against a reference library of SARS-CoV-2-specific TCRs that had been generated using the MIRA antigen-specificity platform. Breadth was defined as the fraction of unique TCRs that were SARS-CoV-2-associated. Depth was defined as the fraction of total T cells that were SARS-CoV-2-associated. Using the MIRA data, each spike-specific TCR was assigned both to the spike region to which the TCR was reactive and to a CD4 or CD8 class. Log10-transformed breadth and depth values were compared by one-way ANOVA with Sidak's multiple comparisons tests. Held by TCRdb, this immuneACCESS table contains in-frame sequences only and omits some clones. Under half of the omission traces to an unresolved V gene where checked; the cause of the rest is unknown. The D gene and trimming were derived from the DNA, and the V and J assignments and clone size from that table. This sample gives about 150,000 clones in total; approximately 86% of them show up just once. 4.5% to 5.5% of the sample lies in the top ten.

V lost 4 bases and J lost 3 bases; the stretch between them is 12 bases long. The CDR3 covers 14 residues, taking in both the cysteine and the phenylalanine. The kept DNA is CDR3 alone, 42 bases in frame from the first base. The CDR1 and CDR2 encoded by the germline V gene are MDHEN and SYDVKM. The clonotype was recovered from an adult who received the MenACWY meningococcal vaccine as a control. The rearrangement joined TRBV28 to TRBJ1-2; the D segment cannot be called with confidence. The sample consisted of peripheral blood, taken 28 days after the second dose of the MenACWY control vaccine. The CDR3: CASSSPGLDYGYTF. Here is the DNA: TGTGCCAGCAGTTCTCCGGGCTTGGACTATGGCTACACCTTC.